What follows describes a single T cell receptor beta chain. In the source study's methods: From reference gene primer amplification, estimates of nucleated cell counts were derived. The data were produced by immunoSEQ multiplex PCR, yet TCRdb's version contains in-frame clones alone and is incomplete. V, J and clone size reflect that table, while D and trimming were determined from the DNA. The sample includes more than 95,000 clones, 82% of them seen just once. CDR3 size: 15 residues. V gave up 1 base and J gave up 0 bases; unmatched junction bases: 2. Germline V gives CDR1 KGHSH, CDR2 LQKENI. This sample was taken from a study of blood T cell repertoires in COVID-19.

This receptor was taken from a man aged 55 to 69 with acute or convalescent COVID-19. The chain employs TRBV18 and TRBJ1-1; 7 bases match TRBD1. Sample: peripheral blood. This chain's CDR3 is CASSPLTGLNTEAFF. The CDR3, as DNA: TGTGCCAGCTCACCACTGACAGGGCTGAACACTGAAGCTTTCTTT. Filled out from reference TRBV18 and TRBJ1-1, the complete variable domain reads NAGVMQNPRHLVRRRGQEARLRCSPMKGHSHVYWYRQLPEEGLKFMVYLQKENIIDESGMPKERFSAEFPKEGPSILRIQQVVRGDSAAYFCASSPLTGLNTEAFFGQGTRLTVV.